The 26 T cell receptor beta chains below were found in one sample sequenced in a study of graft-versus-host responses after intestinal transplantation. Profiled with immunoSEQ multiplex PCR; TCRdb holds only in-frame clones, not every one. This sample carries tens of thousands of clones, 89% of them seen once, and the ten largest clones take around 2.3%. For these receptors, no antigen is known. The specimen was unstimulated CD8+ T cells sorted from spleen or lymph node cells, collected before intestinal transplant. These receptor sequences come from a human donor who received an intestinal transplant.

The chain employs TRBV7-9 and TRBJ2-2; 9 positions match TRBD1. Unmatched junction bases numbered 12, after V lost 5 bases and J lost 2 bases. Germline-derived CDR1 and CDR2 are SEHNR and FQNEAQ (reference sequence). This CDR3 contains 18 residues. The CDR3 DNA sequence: TGTGCCAGCAGCACCCTGACTCACAGGGGGCTCAACACCGGGGAGCTGTTTTTT. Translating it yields CASSTLTHRGLNTGELFF.

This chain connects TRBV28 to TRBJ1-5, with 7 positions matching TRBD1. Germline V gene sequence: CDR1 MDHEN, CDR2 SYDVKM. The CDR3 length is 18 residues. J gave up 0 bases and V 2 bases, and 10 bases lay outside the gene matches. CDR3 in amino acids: CASSLGLEGQYSNQPQHF. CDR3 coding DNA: TGTGCCAGCAGTTTAGGGCTTGAGGGACAGTATAGCAATCAGCCCCAGCATTTT.

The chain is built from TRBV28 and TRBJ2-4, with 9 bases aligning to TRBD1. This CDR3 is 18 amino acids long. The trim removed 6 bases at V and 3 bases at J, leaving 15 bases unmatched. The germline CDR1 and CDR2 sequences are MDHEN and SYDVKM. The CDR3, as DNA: TGTGCCAGCAGGGGCCTGATAGAGGGACAGGGTGGCAAAAACATTCAGTACTTC. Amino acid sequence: CASRGLIEGQGGKNIQYF.

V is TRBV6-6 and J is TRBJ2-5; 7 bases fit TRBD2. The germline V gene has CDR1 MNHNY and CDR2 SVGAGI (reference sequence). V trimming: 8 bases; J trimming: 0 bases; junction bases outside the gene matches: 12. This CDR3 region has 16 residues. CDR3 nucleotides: TGTGCCAGCGAAGTGGGGGGAGGGATGGACCAAGAGACCCAGTACTTC. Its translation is CASEVGGGMDQETQYF.

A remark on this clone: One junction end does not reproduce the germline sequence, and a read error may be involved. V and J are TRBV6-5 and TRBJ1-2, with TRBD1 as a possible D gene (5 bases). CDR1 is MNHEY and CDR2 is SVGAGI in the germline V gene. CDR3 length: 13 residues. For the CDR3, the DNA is TGTGCCAGCAGCTCAGGGCTACGGCTAGGCTACGCCTTC. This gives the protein CASSSGLRLGYAF.

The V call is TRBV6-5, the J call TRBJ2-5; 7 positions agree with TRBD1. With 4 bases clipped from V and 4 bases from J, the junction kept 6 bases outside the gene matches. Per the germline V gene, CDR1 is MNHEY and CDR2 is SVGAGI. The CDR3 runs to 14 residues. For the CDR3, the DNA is TGTGCCAGCAGTTGGGACAGATTTATAGAGACCCAGTACTTC. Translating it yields CASSWDRFIETQYF.

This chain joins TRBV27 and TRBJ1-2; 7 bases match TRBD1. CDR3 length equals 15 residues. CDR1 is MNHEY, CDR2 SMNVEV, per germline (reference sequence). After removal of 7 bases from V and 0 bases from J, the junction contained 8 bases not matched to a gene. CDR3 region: CASTPRGTANYGYTF. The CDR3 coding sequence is TGTGCCAGCACTCCCCGAGGGACAGCTAACTATGGCTACACCTTC.

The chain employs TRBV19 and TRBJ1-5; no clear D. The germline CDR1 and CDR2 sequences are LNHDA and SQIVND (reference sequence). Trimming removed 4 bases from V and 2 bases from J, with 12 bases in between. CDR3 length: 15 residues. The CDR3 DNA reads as TGTGCCAGTAGTACCCCTGGGCATGGCAATCAGCCCCAGCATTTT. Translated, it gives CASSTPGHGNQPQHF.

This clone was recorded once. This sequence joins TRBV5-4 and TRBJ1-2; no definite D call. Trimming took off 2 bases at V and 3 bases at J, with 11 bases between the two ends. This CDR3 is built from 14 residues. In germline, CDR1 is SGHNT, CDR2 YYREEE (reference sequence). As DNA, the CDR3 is TGTGCCAGCAGCTTAGTTCTGGGCGACTATGGCTACACCTTC. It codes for CASSLVLGDYGYTF.

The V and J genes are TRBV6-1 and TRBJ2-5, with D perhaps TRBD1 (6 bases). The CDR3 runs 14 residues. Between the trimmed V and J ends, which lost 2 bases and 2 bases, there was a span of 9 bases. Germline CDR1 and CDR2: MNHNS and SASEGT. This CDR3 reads CASSEWDIQETQYF. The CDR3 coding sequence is TGTGCCAGCAGTGAATGGGACATACAAGAGACCCAGTACTTC.

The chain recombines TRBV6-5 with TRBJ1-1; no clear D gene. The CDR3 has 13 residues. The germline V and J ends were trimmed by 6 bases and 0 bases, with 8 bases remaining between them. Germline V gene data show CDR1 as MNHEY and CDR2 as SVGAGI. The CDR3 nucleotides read TGTGCCAGCAGGAGGAACATGAACACTGAAGCTTTCTTT. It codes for CASRRNMNTEAFF.

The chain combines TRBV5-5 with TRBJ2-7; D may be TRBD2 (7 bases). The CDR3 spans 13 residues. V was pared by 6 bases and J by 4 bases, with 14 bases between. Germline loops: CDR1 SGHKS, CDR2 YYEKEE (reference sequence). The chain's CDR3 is CASTGGHAYEQYF. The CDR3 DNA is TGTGCCAGCACGGGGGGCCATGCTTACGAGCAGTACTTC.

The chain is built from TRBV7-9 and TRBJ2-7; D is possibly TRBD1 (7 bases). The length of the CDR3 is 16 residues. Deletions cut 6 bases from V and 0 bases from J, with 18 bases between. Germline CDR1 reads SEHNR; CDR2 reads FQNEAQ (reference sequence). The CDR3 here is CASSTDREENSYEQYF. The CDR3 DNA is TGTGCCAGCAGTACTGACAGGGAGGAGAACTCCTACGAGCAGTACTTC. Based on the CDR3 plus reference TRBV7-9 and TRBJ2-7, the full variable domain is DTGVSQNPRHKITKRGQNVTFRCDPISEHNRLYWYRQTLGQGPEFLTYFQNEAQLEKSRLLSDRFSAERPKGSFSTLEIQRTEQGDSAMYLCASSTDREENSYEQYFGPGTRLTVT.

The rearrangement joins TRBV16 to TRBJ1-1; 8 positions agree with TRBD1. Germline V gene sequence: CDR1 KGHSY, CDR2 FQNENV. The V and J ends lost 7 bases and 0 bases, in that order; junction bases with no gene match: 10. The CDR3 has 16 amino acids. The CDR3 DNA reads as TGTGCCAGCATAGTCGGGACAGGTTTTATGAACACTGAAGCTTTCTTT. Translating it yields CASIVGTGFMNTEAFF.

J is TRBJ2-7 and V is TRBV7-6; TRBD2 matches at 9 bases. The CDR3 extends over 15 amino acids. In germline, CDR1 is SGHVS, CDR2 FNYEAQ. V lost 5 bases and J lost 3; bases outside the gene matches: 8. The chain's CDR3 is CASSQTSGNLYEQYF. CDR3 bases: TGTGCCAGCAGCCAGACTAGCGGAAACCTCTACGAGCAGTACTTC. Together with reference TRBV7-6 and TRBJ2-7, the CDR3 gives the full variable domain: GAGVSQSPRYKVTKRGQDVALRCDPISGHVSLYWYRQALGQGPEFLTYFNYEAQQDKSGLPNDRFSAERPEGSISTLTIQRTEQRDSAMYRCASSQTSGNLYEQYFGPGTRLTVT.

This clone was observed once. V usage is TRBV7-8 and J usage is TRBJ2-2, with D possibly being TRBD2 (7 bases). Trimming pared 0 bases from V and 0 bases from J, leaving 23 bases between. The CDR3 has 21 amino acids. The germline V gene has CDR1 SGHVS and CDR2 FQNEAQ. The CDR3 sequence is CASSLAHPTWGGHPNTGELFF. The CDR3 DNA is TGTGCCAGCAGCTTAGCGCATCCCACTTGGGGGGGACATCCGAACACCGGGGAGCTGTTTTTT.

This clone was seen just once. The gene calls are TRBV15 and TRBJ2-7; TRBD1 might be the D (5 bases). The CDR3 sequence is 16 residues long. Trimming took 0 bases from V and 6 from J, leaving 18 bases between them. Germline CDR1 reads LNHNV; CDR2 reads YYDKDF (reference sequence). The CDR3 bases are TGTGCCACCAGCAGAGATGGCCCCAACGAAGGGGTCGAGCAGTACTTC. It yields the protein CATSRDGPNEGVEQYF. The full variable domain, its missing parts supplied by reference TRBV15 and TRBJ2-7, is DAMVIQNPRYQVTQFGKPVTLSCSQTLNHNVMYWYQQKSSQAPKLLFHYYDKDFNNEADTPDNFQSRRPNTSFCFLDIRSPGLGDTAMYLCATSRDGPNEGVEQYFGPGTRLTVT.

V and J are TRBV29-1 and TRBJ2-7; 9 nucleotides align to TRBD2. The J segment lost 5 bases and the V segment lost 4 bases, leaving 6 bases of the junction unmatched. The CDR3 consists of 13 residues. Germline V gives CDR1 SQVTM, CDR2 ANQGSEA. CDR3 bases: TGCAGCGTTGCTTTAGCGGGAGCCAACGAGCAGTACTTC. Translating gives CSVALAGANEQYF.

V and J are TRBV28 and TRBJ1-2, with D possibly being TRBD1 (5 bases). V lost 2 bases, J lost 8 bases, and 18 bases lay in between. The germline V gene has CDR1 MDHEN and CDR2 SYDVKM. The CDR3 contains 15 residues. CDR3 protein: CASSLGSPGVYGYTF. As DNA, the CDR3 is TGTGCCAGCAGTTTAGGCTCCCCGGGGGTTTACGGCTACACCTTC.

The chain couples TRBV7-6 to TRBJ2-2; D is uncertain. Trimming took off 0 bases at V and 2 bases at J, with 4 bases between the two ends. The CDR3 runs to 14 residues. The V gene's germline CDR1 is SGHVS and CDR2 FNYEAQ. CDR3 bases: TGTGCCAGCAGCTTAGCCTACAACACCGGGGAGCTGTTTTTT. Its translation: CASSLAYNTGELFF.

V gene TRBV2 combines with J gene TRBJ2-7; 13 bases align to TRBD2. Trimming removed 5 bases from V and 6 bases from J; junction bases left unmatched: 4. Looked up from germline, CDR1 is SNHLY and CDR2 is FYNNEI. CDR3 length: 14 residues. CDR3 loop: CASSKTSGGLEQYF. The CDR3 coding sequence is TGTGCCAGCAGTAAGACTAGCGGGGGGCTCGAGCAGTACTTC.

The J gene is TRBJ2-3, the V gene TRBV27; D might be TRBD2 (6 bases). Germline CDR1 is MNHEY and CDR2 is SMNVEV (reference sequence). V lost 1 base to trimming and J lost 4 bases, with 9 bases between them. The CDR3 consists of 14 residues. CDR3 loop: CASSLWGESDTQYF. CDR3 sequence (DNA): TGTGCCAGCAGTTTATGGGGGGAGTCAGATACGCAGTATTTT.

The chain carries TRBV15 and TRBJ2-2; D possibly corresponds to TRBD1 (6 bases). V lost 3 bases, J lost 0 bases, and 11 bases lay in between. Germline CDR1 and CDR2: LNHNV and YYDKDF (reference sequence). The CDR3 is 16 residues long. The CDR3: CATSRLGGPNTGELFF. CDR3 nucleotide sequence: TGTGCCACCAGCAGGCTTGGGGGCCCGAACACCGGGGAGCTGTTTTTT.

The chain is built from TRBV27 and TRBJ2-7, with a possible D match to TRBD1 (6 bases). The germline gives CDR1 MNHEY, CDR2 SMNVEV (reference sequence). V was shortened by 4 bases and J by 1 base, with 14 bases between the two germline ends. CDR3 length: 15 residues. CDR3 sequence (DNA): TGTGCCAGCAGTTCCCACCGGGACATATCCTACGAGCAGTACTTC. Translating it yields CASSSHRDISYEQYF.

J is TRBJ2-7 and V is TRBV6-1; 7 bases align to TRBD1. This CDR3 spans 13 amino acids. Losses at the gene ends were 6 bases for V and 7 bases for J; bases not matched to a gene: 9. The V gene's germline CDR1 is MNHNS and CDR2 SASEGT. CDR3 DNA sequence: TGTGCCAGCAGCCCGGGAACAGGGGATGAGCAGTACTTC. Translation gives CASSPGTGDEQYF.

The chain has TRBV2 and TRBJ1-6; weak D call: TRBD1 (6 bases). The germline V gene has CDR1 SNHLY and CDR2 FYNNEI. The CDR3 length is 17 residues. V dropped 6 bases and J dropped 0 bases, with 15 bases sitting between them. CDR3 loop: CASRGHGESSYNSPLHF. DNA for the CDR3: TGTGCCAGCAGGGGACATGGAGAGAGCTCCTATAATTCACCCCTCCACTTT.